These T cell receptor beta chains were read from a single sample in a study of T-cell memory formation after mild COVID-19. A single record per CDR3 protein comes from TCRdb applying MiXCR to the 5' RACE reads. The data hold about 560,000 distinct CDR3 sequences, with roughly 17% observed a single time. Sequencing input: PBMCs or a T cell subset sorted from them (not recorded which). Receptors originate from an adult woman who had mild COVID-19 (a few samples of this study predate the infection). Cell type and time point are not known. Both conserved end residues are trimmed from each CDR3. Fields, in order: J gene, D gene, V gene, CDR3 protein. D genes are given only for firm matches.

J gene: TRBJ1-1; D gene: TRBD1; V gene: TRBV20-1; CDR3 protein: SATGQGSTEAF
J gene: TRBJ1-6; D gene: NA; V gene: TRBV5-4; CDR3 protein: ASSFWSADSPLH
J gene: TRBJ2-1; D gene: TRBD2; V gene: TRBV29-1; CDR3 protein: SVEEGLAGGNEQF
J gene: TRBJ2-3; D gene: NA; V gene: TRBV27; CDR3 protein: ASSAYYRPSTDTQY
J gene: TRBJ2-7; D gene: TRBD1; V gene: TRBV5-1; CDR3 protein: ASSVTTGPYEQY
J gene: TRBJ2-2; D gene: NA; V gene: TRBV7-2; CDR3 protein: ASSPQAGELF
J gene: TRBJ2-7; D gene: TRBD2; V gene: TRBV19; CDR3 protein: ASSTGLAGYEQY
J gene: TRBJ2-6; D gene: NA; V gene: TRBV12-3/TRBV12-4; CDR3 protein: ASIMPGANVLT
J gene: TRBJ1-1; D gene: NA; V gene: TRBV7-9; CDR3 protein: AQRAEAF
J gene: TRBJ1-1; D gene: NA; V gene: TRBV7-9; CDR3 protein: ASSPEELGRKDTEAF
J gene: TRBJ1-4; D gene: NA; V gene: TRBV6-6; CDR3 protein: ASSRDTGEVF
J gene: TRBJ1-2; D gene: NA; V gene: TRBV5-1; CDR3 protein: ASSLAVEYGYT
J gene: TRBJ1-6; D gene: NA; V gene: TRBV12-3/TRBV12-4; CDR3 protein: ASRSKGAVNSPLH
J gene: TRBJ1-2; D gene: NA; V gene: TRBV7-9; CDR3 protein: ASSPGQLSNYGYT
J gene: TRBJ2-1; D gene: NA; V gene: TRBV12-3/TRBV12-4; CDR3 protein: ASSDPTGNNEQF
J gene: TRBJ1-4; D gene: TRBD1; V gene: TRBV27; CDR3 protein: ASSFLSGTGVEKLF
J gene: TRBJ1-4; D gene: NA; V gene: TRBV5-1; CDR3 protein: ASSPSARATNEKLF
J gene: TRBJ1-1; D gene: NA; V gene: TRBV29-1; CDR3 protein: SVLGAGDTEAF
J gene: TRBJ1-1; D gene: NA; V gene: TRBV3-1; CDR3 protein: ASSYGAVEAF
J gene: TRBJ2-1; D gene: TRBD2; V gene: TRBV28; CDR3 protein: ASSETDWTSGRGIEQF
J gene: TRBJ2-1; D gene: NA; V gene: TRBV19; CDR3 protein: ASSIFNEQF
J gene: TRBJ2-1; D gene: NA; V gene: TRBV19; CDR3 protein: ASTRDSSYNEQF
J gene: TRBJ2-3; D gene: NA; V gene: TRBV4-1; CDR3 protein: ASSRGSDGGTQY
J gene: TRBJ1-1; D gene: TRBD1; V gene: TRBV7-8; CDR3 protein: ASSQGQGRAEAF
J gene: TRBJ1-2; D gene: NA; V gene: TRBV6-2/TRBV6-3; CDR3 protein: ASSYAGGHGYT
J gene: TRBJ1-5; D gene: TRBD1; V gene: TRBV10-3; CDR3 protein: AISEGTGLSNQPQH
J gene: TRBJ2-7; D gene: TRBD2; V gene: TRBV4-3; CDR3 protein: ASSLNLGTSAYEQY
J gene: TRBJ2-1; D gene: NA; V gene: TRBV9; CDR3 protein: ASSSHNQGLGDNEQF
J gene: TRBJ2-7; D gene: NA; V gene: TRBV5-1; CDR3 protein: ASSSGSIYEQY
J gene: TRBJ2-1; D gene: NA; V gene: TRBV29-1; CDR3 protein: SVEPPGSRLYNEQF
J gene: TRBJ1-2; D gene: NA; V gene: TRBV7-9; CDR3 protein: ASSSTLQGDYGYT
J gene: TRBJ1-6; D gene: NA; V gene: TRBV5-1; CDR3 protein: ASTSEGLNSPLH
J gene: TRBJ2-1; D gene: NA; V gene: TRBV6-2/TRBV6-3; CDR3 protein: ASSYDTPTLEQF
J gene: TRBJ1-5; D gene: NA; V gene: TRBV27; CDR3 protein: ASSFDSYQPQH
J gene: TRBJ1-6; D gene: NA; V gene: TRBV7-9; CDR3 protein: ASSLTGNSPLH
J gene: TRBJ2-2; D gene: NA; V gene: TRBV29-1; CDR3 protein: QGRSNTGELF
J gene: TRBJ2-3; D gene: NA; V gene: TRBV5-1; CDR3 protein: ASSSRLGTDTQY
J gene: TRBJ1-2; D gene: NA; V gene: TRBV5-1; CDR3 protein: ASSLDPGTASGYT
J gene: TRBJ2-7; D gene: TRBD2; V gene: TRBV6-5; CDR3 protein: ASSYGGQRGWYEQY
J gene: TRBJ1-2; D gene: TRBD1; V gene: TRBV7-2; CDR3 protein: ASSLAETGRLT
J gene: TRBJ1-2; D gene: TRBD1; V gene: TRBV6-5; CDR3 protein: ASSPNVAGTGGHWA
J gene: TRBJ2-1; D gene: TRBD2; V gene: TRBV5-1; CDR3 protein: ASSLQASGGYNEQF
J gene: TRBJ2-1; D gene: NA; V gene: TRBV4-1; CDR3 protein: ASSGSPYRVGNEQF